These T cell receptor beta chains were read from a single sample in a study of cytomegalovirus exposure and HLA in healthy donors. The protocol was immunoSEQ multiplex PCR, while the TCRdb copy is restricted to in-frame clones and leaves out a portion. The sample lists about 130,000 clones, nearly 85% seen once, with 1.2% in the top ten. Sequenced material: PBMCs. The receptors were gathered from a boy younger than 18 in good health and CMV-seronegative. The CDR3 runs from the conserved cysteine through the conserved F or W. The order of the fields is V gene, J gene, D gene, clone size, CDR3 DNA, CDR3 protein. The D gene is left open where the match is weak. Where a row states a size, it is once, few, many or the class of an expanded clone; other rows omit it.

>TRBV4-3|TRBJ2-3|NA|NA
TGCGCCAGCAGCCAACACCTGCGGGCAGGAAGCACAGATACGCAGTATTTT
CASSQHLRAGSTDTQYF
>TRBV5-1|TRBJ2-3|TRBD2|NA
TGCGCCAGCAGCTCCGGACTAGACACAGATACGCAGTATTTT
CASSSGLDTDTQYF
>TRBV25-1|TRBJ2-1|NA|few
TGTGCCAGCAGTCGGGGCGTAGGAGGGAATGAGCAGTTCTTC
CASSRGVGGNEQFF
>TRBV5-7|TRBJ1-3|NA|few
TGTGCCAGCAGCCTGACTAGGGGTTCTGGAAACACCATATATTTT
CASSLTRGSGNTIYF
>TRBV7-9|TRBJ2-1|NA|NA
TGTGCCGGCGACTACACCGGGGGAAAGGAGCAGTTCTTC
CAGDYTGGKEQFF
>TRBV6-1|TRBJ1-2|TRBD1|few
TGTGCCAGCAGTGAAGGGACAGGGGTTGTCTATGGCTACACCTTC
CASSEGTGVVYGYTF
>TRBV2|TRBJ1-5|NA|NA
TGTGCCAGCAGGACAACATTCAATCAGCCCCAGCATTTT
CASRTTFNQPQHF
>TRBV27|TRBJ2-7|NA|once
TGTGCCAGCAGTTCCGAGCTCGGTTACGAGCAGTACTTC
CASSSELGYEQYF
>TRBV27|TRBJ1-5|TRBD1|NA
TGTGCCAGCCGTAGAGGGACAGGGGGTGGATTGGGGGGTCAGCCCCAGCATTTT
CASRRGTGGGLGGQPQHF
>TRBV2|TRBJ1-3|NA|NA
TGTGCCAGCAGTGCCCTCGGGGGGCGGCGAGGAAACACCATATATTTT
CASSALGGRRGNTIYF
>TRBV30|TRBJ2-7|NA|NA
TGTGCCTGGAGTGGTGTATCAGTCTACGAGCAGTACTTC
CAWSGVSVYEQYF
>TRBV2|TRBJ1-5|TRBD1|NA
TGTGCCAGCAGTGAATTGGGGCCAGGGGGTCAGCCCCAGCATTTT
CASSELGPGGQPQHF
>TRBV7-2|TRBJ2-7|TRBD1|NA
TGTGCCAGCAGCTTAGACAGGGGGCCCGCCCTTGTACAGCGGCAGTACTTC
CASSLDRGPALVQRQYF
>TRBV27|TRBJ2-2|NA|NA
TGTGCCAGCAGTTTGGCGGGGACGAACACCGGGGAGCTGTTTTTT
CASSLAGTNTGELFF
>TRBV27|TRBJ2-5|TRBD2|NA
TGTGCCAGCAGTGGGACTAGCGGGAGAGCCCCGGGGACCCAGTACTTC
CASSGTSGRAPGTQYF
>TRBV7-7|TRBJ1-1|NA|NA
TGTGCCAGCAGCAAGATCGGGGGGGCGAACACTGAAGCTTTCTTT
CASSKIGGANTEAFF
>TRBV27|TRBJ2-5|NA|few
TGTGCCAGCAGTTTATCAGGGGTAGGGTGGTACTTC
CASSLSGVGWYF